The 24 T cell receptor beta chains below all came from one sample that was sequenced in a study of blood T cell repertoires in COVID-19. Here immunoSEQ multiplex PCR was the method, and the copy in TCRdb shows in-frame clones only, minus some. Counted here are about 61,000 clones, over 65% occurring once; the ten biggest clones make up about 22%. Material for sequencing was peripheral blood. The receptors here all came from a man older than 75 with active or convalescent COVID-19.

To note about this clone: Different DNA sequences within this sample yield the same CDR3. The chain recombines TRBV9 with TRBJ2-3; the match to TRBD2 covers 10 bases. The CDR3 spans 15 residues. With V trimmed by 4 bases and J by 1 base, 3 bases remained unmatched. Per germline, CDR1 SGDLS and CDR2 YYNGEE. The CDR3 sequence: CASSTSGRGTDTQYF. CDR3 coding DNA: TGTGCCAGCAGCACAAGCGGGAGGGGCACAGATACGCAGTATTTT.

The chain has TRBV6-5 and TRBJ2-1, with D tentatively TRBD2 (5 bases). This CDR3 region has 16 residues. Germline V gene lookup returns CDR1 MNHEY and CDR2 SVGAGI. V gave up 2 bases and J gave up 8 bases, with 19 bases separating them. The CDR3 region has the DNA TGTGCCAGCAGTTACGGGCCAGGACTCGGAGTCGATGAGCAGTTCTTC. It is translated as CASSYGPGLGVDEQFF.

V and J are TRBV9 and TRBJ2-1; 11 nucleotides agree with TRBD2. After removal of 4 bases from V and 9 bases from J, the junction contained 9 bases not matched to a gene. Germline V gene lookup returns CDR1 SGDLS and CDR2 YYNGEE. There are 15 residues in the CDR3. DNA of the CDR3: TGTGCCAGCAGCCCTCAACTAGCGGGAGTGAGTGAGCAGTTCTTC. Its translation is CASSPQLAGVSEQFF.

This chain's CDR3 is CASIPLQPQHF. In DNA, the CDR3 is TGTGCCAGTATCCCCCTGCAGCCCCAGCATTTT. The chain links TRBV19 to TRBJ1-5; no clear D gene. Germline V gene sequence: CDR1 LNHDA, CDR2 SQIVND (reference sequence). The CDR3 length is 11 residues. Deletions cut 7 bases from V and 7 bases from J, with 8 bases between.

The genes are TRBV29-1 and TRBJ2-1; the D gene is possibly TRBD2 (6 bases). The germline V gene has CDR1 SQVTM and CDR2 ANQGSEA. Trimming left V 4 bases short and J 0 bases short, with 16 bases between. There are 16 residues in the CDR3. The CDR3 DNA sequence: TGCAGCGTTGTATTCGGGGCGGGATTCTCCTACAATGAGCAGTTCTTC. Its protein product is CSVVFGAGFSYNEQFF.

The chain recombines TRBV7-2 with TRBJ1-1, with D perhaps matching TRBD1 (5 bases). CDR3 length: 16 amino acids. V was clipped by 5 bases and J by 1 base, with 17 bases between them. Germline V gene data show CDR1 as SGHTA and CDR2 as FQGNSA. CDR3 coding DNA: TGTGCCAGCAGCCCTAGCGTGGGGGACCAGAACACTGAAGCTTTCTTT. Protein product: CASSPSVGDQNTEAFF.

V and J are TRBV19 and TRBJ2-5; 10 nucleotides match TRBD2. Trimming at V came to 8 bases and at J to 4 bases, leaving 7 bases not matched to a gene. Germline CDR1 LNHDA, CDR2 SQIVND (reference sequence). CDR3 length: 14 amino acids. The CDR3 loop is CASSELAGLETQYF. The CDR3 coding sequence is TGTGCCAGTTCTGAACTAGCGGGATTAGAGACCCAGTACTTC.

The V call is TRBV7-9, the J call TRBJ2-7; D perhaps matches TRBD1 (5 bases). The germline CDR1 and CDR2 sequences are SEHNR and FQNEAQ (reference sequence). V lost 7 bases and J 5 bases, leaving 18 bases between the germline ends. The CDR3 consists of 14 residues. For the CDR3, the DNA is TGTGCCAGCACCCTCTCCCCCGACAGCGACGAGCAGTACTTC. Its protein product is CASTLSPDSDEQYF.

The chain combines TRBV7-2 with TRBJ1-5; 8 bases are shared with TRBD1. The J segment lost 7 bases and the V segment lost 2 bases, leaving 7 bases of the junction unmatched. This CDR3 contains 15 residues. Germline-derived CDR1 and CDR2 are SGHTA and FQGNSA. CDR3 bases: TGTGCCAGCAGCTTAACGGCAGGGGGCATGCAGCCCCAGCATTTT. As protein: CASSLTAGGMQPQHF. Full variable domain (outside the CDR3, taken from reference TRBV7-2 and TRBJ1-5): GAGVSQSPSNKVTEKGKDVELRCDPISGHTALYWYRQSLGQGLEFLIYFQGNSAPDKSGLPSDRFSAERTGGSVSTLTIQRTQQEDSAVYLCASSLTAGGMQPQHFGDGTRLSIL.

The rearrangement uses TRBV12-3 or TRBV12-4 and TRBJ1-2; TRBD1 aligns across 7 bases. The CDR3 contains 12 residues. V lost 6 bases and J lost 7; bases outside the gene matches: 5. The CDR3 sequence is CASRTGKGGYTF. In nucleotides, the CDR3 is TGTGCCAGCAGGACAGGGAAAGGTGGCTACACCTTC.

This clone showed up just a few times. CDR3 sequence reads: CASRLTDTQYF. The DNA of the CDR3 is TGTGCCAGCAGGCTAACAGATACGCAGTATTTT. The V and J genes are TRBV12-3 or TRBV12-4 and TRBJ2-3; D is undetermined. Trimming removed 6 bases from V and 3 bases from J, with 4 bases in between. The CDR3 has 11 residues.

Here the CDR3 reads CASSPPGDNEKLFF. Written as DNA, the CDR3 is TGTGCCAGCTCACCACCGGGAGATAATGAAAAACTGTTTTTT. This chain joins TRBV18 and TRBJ1-4; D not certain. CDR3 length: 14 residues. Germline assignment: CDR1 KGHSH and CDR2 LQKENI. The V gene lost 0 bases and the J gene lost 4 bases, with 6 bases spanning the gap.

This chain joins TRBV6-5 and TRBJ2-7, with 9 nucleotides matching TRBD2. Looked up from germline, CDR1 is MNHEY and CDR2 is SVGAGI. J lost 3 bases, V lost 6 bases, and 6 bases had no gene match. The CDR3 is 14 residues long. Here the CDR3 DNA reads TGTGCCAGCAGGGACCTAGCGGGGCGCTACGAGCAGTACTTC. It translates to CASRDLAGRYEQYF.

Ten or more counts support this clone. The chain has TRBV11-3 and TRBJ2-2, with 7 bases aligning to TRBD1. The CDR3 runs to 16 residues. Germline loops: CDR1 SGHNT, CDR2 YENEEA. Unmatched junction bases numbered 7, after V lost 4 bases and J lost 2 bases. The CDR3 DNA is TGTGCCAGCAGCTCCCCGACAGGGCGCAACACCGGGGAGCTGTTTTTT. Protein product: CASSSPTGRNTGELFF.

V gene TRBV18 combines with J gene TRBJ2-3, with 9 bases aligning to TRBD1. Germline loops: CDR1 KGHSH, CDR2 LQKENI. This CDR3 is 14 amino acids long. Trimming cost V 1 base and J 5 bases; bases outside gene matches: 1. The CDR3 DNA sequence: TGTGCCAGCTCACCACAGACAGGGGGAGATACGCAGTATTTT. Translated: CASSPQTGGDTQYF.

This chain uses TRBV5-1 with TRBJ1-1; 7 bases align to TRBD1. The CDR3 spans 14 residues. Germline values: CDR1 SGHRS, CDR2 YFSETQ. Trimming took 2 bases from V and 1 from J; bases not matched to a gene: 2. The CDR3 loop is CASSFQGENTEAFF. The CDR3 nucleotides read TGCGCCAGCAGCTTTCAGGGGGAGAACACTGAAGCTTTCTTT.

This CDR3 is CASILAGGRLSSYNEQFF. The CDR3 region has the DNA TGTGCCAGTATACTAGCGGGGGGTCGACTTAGCTCCTACAATGAGCAGTTCTTC. This chain connects TRBV19 to TRBJ2-1; 12 bases are a match to TRBD2. The trim removed 7 bases at V and 0 bases at J, leaving 10 bases unmatched. Germline loops: CDR1 LNHDA, CDR2 SQIVND (reference sequence). The CDR3 is 18 amino acids.

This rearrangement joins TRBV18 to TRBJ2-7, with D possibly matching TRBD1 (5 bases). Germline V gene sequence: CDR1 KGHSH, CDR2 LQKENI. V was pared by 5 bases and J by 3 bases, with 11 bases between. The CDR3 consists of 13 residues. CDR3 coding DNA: TGTGCCAGCTCAACCGCCACAGGCTACGAGCAGTACTTC. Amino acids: CASSTATGYEQYF.

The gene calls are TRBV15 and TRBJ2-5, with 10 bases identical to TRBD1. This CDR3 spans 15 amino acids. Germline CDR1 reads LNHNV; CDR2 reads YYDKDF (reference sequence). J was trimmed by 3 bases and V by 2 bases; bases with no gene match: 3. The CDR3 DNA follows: TGTGCCACCAGCAGACCCGGGACAGGGGAAGAGACCCAGTACTTC. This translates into CATSRPGTGEETQYF.

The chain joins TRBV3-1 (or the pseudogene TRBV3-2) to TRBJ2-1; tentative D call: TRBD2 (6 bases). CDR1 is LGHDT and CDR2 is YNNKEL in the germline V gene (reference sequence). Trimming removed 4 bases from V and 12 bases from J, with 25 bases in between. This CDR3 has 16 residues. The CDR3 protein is CASSPPEGTYYYGQFF. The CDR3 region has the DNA TGTGCCAGCAGCCCCCCGGAGGGGACCTATTACTACGGGCAGTTCTTC.

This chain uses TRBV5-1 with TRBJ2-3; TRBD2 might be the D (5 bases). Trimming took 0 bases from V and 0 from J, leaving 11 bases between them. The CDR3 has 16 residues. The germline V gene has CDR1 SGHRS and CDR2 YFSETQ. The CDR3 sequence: CASSLGGLSSTDTQYF. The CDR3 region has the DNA TGCGCCAGCAGCTTGGGAGGGCTGAGCAGCACAGATACGCAGTATTTT. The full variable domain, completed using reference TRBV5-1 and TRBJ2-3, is KAGVTQTPRYLIKTRGQQVTLSCSPISGHRSVSWYQQTPGQGLQFLFEYFSETQRNKGNFPGRFSGRQFSNSRSEMNVSTLELGDSALYLCASSLGGLSSTDTQYFGPGTRLTVL.

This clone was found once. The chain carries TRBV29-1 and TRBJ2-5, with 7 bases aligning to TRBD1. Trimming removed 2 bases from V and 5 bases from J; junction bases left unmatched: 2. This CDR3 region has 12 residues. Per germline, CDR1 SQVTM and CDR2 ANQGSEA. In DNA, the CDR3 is TGCAGCGTTGAAAAACAGGGGGAGACCCAGTACTTC. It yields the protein CSVEKQGETQYF.

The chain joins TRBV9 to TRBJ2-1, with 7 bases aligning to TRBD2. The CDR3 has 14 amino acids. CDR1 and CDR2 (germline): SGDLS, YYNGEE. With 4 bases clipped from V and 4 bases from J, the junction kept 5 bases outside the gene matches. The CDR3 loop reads CASSTSGLYNEQFF. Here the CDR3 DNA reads TGTGCCAGCAGCACCTCGGGACTATACAATGAGCAGTTCTTC. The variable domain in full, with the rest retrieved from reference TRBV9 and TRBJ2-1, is DSGVTQTPKHLITATGQRVTLRCSPRSGDLSVYWYQQSLDQGLQFLIQYYNGEERAKGNILERFSAQQFPDLHSELNLSSLELGDSALYFCASSTSGLYNEQFFGPGTRLTVL.

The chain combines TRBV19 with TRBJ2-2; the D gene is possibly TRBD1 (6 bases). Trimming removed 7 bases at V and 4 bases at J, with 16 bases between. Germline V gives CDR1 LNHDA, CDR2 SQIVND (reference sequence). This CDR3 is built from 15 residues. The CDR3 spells CASKISTGLTGELFF. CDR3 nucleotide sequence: TGTGCCAGTAAAATTTCAACAGGGCTCACCGGGGAGCTGTTTTTT.